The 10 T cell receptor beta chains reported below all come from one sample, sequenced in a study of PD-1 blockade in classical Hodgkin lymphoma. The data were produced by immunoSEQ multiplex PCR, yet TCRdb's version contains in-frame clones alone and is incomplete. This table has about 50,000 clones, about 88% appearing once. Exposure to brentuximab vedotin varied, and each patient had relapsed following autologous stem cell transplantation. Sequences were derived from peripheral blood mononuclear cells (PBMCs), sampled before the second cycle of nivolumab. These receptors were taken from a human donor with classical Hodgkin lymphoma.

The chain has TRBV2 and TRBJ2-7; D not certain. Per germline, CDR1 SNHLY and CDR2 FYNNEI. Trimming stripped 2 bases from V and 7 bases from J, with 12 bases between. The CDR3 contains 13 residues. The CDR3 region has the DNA TGTGCCAGCAGTGAAACTCAAAGTGGGGAGCAGTACTTC. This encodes CASSETQSGEQYF.

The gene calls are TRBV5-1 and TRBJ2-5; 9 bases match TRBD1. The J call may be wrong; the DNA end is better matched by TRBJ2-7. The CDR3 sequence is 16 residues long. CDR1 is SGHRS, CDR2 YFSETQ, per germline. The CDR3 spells CASSLSGTGLSYEQYF. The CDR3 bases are TGCGCCAGCAGCTTGTCCGGGACAGGGTTAAGCTACGAGCAGTACTTC.

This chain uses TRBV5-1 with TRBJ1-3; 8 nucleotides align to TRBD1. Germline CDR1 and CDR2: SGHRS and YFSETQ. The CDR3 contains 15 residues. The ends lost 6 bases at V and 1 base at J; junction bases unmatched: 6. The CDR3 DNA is TGCGCCAGCACTACCGGGACAGGATCTGGAAACACCATATATTTT. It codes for CASTTGTGSGNTIYF. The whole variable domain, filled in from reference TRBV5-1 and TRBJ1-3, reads KAGVTQTPRYLIKTRGQQVTLSCSPISGHRSVSWYQQTPGQGLQFLFEYFSETQRNKGNFPGRFSGRQFSNSRSEMNVSTLELGDSALYLCASTTGTGSGNTIYFGEGSWLTVV.

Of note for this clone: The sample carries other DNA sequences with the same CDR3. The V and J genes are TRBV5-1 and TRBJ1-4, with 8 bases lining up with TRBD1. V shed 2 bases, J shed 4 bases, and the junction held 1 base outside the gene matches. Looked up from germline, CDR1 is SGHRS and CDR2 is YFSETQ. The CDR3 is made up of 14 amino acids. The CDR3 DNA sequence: TGCGCCAGCAGCTTAGGACAGGGTAATGAAAAACTGTTTTTT. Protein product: CASSLGQGNEKLFF.

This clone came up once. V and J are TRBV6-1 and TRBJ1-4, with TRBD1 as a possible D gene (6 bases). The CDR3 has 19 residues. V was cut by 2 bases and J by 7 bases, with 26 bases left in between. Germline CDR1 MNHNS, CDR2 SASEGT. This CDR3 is CASSESAGGLISPGEKLFF. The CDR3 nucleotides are TGTGCCAGCAGTGAAAGTGCGGGGGGGCTAATTTCCCCGGGTGAAAAACTGTTTTTT.

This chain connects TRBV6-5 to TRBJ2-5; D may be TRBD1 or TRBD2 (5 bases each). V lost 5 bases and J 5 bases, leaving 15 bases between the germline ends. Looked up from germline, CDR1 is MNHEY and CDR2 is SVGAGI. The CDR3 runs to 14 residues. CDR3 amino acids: CASSADGGTETQYF. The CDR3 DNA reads TGTGCCAGCAGTGCAGATGGGGGTACGGAGACCCAGTACTTC.

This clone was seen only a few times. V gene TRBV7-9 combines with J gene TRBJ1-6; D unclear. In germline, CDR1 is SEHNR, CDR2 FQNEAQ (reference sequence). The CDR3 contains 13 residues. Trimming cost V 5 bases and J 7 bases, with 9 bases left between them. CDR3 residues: CASSPLGNSPLHF. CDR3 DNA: TGTGCCAGCAGCCCTTTAGGAAATTCACCCCTCCACTTT.

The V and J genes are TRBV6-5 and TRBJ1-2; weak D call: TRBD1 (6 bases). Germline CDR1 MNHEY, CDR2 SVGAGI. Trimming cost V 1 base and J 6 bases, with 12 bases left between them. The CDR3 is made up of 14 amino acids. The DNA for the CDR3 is TGTGCCAGCAGTTACTACCAGGGGATGAATGGCTACACCTTC. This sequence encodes CASSYYQGMNGYTF.

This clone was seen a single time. This CDR3 is CASNDRGNTDTQYF. The CDR3 bases are TGTGCCAGTAATGATCGGGGAAACACAGATACGCAGTATTTT. V gene TRBV19 combines with J gene TRBJ2-3; possible D gene TRBD2, 5 bases. This CDR3 spans 14 amino acids. Germline V lookup: CDR1 LNHDA, CDR2 SQIVND (reference sequence). The V and J ends lost 7 bases and 2 bases respectively, with 13 bases between them.

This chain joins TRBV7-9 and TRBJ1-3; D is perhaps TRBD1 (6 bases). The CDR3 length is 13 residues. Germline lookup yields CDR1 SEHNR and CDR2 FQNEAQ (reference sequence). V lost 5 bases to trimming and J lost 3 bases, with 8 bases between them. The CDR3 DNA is TGTGCCAGCAGCACGGACAGTGGAAACACCATATATTTT. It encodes CASSTDSGNTIYF.